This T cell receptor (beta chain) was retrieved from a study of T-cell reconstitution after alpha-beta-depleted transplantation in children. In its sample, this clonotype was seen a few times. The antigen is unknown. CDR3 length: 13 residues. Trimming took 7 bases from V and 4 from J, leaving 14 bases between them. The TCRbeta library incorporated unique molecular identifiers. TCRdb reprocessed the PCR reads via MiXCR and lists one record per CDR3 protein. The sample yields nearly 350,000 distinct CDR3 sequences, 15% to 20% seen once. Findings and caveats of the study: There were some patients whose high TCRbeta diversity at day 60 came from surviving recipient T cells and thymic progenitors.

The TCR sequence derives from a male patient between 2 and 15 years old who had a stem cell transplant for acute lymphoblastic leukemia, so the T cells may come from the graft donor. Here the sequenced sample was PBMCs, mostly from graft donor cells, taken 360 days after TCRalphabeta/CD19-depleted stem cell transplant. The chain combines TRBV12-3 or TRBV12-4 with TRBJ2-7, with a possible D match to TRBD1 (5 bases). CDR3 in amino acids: CASTQGMGYEQYF. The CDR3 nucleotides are TGTGCCAGCACCCAGGGAATGGGTTACGAGCAGTACTTC.